This record covers a single T cell receptor (beta chain). TCRdb keeps only in-frame clones here, not all; method: immunoSEQ multiplex PCR. The sample consists of about 180,000 clones, more than 65% of them appearing once. Enrolled through a virtual design, the participants were between roughly 18 and 95 years of age and came from around 25 US areas. The data were taken from a study of blood T cell repertoires in COVID-19. The CDR3 runs 14 residues. Looked up from germline, CDR1 is SNHLY and CDR2 is FYNNEI. J was trimmed by 6 bases and V by 6 bases; bases with no gene match: 10. The sample consisted of PBMCs or T cells enriched from blood (not recorded which). This chain links TRBV2 with TRBJ1-1, with TRBD1 matching 7 bases. The sequence derives from a man aged 45 to 65 who had recovered from COVID-19. CDR3 sequence: CASRTYRGKAEAFF. Written as DNA, the CDR3 is TGTGCCAGCAGGACCTACAGGGGTAAGGCTGAAGCTTTCTTT.